The 28 T cell receptor beta chains below come from one sample, sequenced in a study of blood T cell repertoires in COVID-19. Profiling relied on immunoSEQ multiplex PCR, and the TCRdb table lists in-frame clones only, not all of them. The sample holds 150,000 or so clones, roughly four fifths seen once. The sample consisted of PBMCs or T cells enriched from blood (not recorded which). The receptors were gathered from a man over 45 who had recovered from COVID-19.

The chain employs TRBV28 and TRBJ2-2, with 7 bases identical to TRBD2. J lost 0 bases, V lost 6 bases, and 16 bases had no gene match. In germline, CDR1 is MDHEN, CDR2 SYDVKM. CDR3 length equals 19 residues. The CDR3 sequence is CASSTPPGTIAANTGELFF. DNA of the CDR3: TGTGCCAGCAGCACCCCCCCCGGGACTATAGCTGCGAACACCGGGGAGCTGTTTTTT.

The J gene is TRBJ2-1, the V gene TRBV5-1; D perhaps matches TRBD2 (6 bases). The CDR3 is 19 amino acids. CDR1 is SGHRS and CDR2 is YFSETQ in the germline V gene. The V end lost 7 bases, the J end lost 1 base, and 27 bases lay between the germline ends. CDR3 DNA sequence: TGCGCCAGCGGCCCCTCCCCGGTGTCAAACGGACTATCCTACAATGAGCAGTTCTTC. Residues: CASGPSPVSNGLSYNEQFF.

In its sample, this clone was seen once. The CDR3 is CATSDSGAGGSYNEQFF. The CDR3 DNA follows: TGTGCCACCAGTGATTCAGGGGCTGGGGGCTCCTACAATGAGCAGTTCTTC. The chain recombines TRBV24-1 with TRBJ2-1; tentative D call: TRBD1 (6 bases). The CDR3 totals 17 residues. Germline CDR1 and CDR2: KGHDR and SFDVKD. V was trimmed by 2 bases and J by 0 bases, leaving 13 bases between them.

V usage is TRBV18 and J usage is TRBJ1-2; 8 nucleotides align to TRBD1. Trimming removed 5 bases from V and 4 bases from J; junction bases left unmatched: 12. The CDR3 extends over 16 amino acids. Germline values: CDR1 KGHSH, CDR2 LQKENI. The CDR3 DNA follows: TGTGCCAGCTCAGCAGAAACGACAGGGGTATTCTATGGCTACACCTTC. It codes for CASSAETTGVFYGYTF.

This clone was observed a few times. The genes are TRBV7-6 and TRBJ2-1; TRBD1 might be the D (6 bases). Germline V gives CDR1 SGHVS, CDR2 FNYEAQ. Deletions cut 7 bases from V and 8 bases from J, with 21 bases between. CDR3 size: 15 residues. The CDR3 region is CASKGRTGTRDEQFF. CDR3 coding DNA: TGTGCCAGCAAAGGTCGAACAGGGACCAGGGATGAGCAGTTCTTC.

The genes are TRBV6-5 and TRBJ1-1; the D is unclear. The V and J ends lost 7 bases and 0 bases respectively, with 9 bases between them. Germline CDR1 reads MNHEY; CDR2 reads SVGAGI. The CDR3 is 13 amino acids. CDR3 in DNA: TGTGCCAGCACCCGCGGGGTGAACACTGAAGCTTTCTTT. Amino acids: CASTRGVNTEAFF.

CDR3 coding DNA: TGTGCCAGCAGCCCTTATGGAGCGGGGGGTTCAGAGACCCAGTACTTC. It translates to CASSPYGAGGSETQYF. J is TRBJ2-5 and V is TRBV7-2; TRBD2 aligns across 9 bases. CDR1 is SGHTA and CDR2 is FQGNSA in the germline V gene. V shed 5 bases, J shed 4 bases, and the junction held 11 bases outside the gene matches. The CDR3 contains 16 residues.

This chain connects TRBV7-2 to TRBJ2-2, with D possibly being TRBD2 (6 bases). Germline V gene lookup returns CDR1 SGHTA and CDR2 FQGNSA. V shed 6 bases and J shed 4 bases, with 21 bases lying between them. The CDR3 has 17 amino acids. The CDR3 bases are TGTGCCAGCAGTTCTCGTCTGCGGGAAGGTTTCACCGGGGAGCTGTTTTTT. Encoded protein: CASSSRLREGFTGELFF.

The chain uses TRBV5-1 and TRBJ1-1, with 7 bases lining up with TRBD1. This CDR3 is 15 amino acids long. J lost 4 bases, V lost 3 bases, and 9 bases had no gene match. Per germline, CDR1 SGHRS and CDR2 YFSETQ. This CDR3 is CASSSLTGLSTEAFF. DNA for the CDR3: TGCGCCAGCAGCTCCTTGACAGGGTTGAGCACTGAAGCTTTCTTT.

V usage is TRBV7-9 and J usage is TRBJ2-7; D uncertain. Germline V lookup: CDR1 SEHNR, CDR2 FQNEAQ (reference sequence). V dropped 0 bases and J dropped 1 base, with 7 bases sitting between them. The CDR3 has 14 amino acids. The CDR3 nucleotides read TGTGCCAGCAGCTTAGCGGCGGAATCCTACGAGCAGTACTTC. Residues: CASSLAAESYEQYF. The whole variable domain, remainder taken from reference TRBV7-9 and TRBJ2-7, is DTGVSQNPRHKITKRGQNVTFRCDPISEHNRLYWYRQTLGQGPEFLTYFQNEAQLEKSRLLSDRFSAERPKGSFSTLEIQRTEQGDSAMYLCASSLAAESYEQYFGPGTRLTVT.

The chain uses TRBV24-1 and TRBJ2-7; 8 bases match TRBD2. V shed 2 bases and J 0 bases; nucleotides not matched to a gene: 2. Germline lookup yields CDR1 KGHDR and CDR2 SFDVKD. The CDR3 sequence is 15 residues long. CDR3 coding DNA: TGTGCCACCAGTGATTCCAGCGGGGGCTCCTACGAGCAGTACTTC. It is translated as CATSDSSGGSYEQYF.

The chain carries TRBV19 and TRBJ2-5; tentative D call: TRBD2 (6 bases). Trimming stripped 0 bases from V and 7 bases from J, with 12 bases between. The germline V gene has CDR1 LNHDA and CDR2 SQIVND (reference sequence). The CDR3 runs to 14 residues. CDR3 DNA: TGTGCCAGTAGTATAGAGGGACTGGAGGCGACCCAGTACTTC. This translates into CASSIEGLEATQYF. The full variable domain, in which reference TRBV19 and TRBJ2-5 provide the parts outside the CDR3, is DGGITQSPKYLFRKEGQNVTLSCEQNLNHDAMYWYRQDPGQGLRLIYYSQIVNDFQKGDIAEGYSVSREKKESFPLTVTSAQKNPTAFYLCASSIEGLEATQYFGPGTRLLVL.

V is TRBV5-1 and J is TRBJ2-1, with TRBD2 identical over 14 bases. This CDR3 has 17 amino acids. CDR1 and CDR2 from the germline V gene are SGHRS and YFSETQ. With 0 bases clipped from V and 7 bases from J, the junction kept 6 bases outside the gene matches. CDR3 sequence: CASSLARTSGRSNEQFF. The CDR3 bases are TGCGCCAGCAGCTTGGCCAGGACTAGCGGGAGGTCAAATGAGCAGTTCTTC.

As to this clone: This same CDR3 is encoded by further DNA sequences in the sample. The chain joins TRBV6-5 to TRBJ2-2; TRBD1 matches 8 bases. V gave up 2 bases and J gave up 3 bases; unmatched junction bases: 2. The CDR3 loop spans 15 amino acids. Germline assignment: CDR1 MNHEY and CDR2 SVGAGI. CDR3 nucleotide sequence: TGTGCCAGCAGTTACGGACAGGGATACACCGGGGAGCTGTTTTTT. This gives the protein CASSYGQGYTGELFF.

The V call is TRBV3-1 (or the pseudogene TRBV3-2), the J call TRBJ2-2; TRBD2 might be the D (5 bases). CDR3 length: 15 amino acids. V lost 1 base to trimming and J lost 6 bases, with 12 bases between them. Germline V gene sequence: CDR1 LGHDT, CDR2 YNNKEL (reference sequence). DNA of the CDR3: TGTGCCAGCAGCCAAGTCGGCCGGGGTCCCGGGGAGCTGTTTTTT. This translates into CASSQVGRGPGELFF.

This clone was found many times. The chain carries TRBV15 and TRBJ1-1, with D perhaps matching TRBD1 (6 bases). Per the germline V gene, CDR1 is LNHNV and CDR2 is YYDKDF (reference sequence). The CDR3 spans 14 residues. V lost 3 bases and J lost 4, with 12 bases in between. CDR3 amino acids: CATSSMLGGTEAFF. The CDR3 nucleotides are TGTGCCACCAGCAGCATGCTAGGGGGCACTGAAGCTTTCTTT.

The chain couples TRBV30 to TRBJ1-1; possible D gene TRBD1, 5 bases. V was pared by 4 bases and J by 5 bases, with 20 bases between. CDR1 is GTSNPN and CDR2 is SVGIG in the germline V gene (reference sequence). The CDR3 loop spans 15 amino acids. This CDR3 is CAWTLVGVIFTEAFF. In DNA form, the CDR3 reads TGTGCCTGGACCCTAGTAGGGGTGATTTTTACTGAAGCTTTCTTT.

The chain has TRBV11-3 and TRBJ1-1; D is uncertain. The CDR3 length is 13 residues. V was pared by 5 bases and J by 1 base, with 8 bases between. The germline V gene encodes CDR1 SGHNT and CDR2 YENEEA. CDR3 loop: CASSSGKNTEAFF. The CDR3 DNA follows: TGTGCCAGCAGCAGCGGAAAGAACACTGAAGCTTTCTTT.

This CDR3 reads CASSLRFTVNTEAFF. The CDR3 coding sequence is TGTGCCAGCAGTTTACGTTTTACGGTGAACACTGAAGCTTTCTTT. This chain connects TRBV28 to TRBJ1-1, with D hard to call. This CDR3 comprises 15 residues. Germline CDR1 and CDR2: MDHEN and SYDVKM. Trimming removed 2 bases at V and 0 bases at J, with 10 bases between.

The chain combines TRBV28 with TRBJ1-4; tentatively, D is TRBD1 (5 bases). Between the trimmed V and J ends, which lost 6 bases and 8 bases, there was a span of 13 bases. Germline V CDR1 and CDR2: MDHEN, SYDVKM. The CDR3 has 13 amino acids. The CDR3 is CASSPRGEEKLFF. CDR3 bases: TGTGCCAGCAGCCCCCGGGGGGAGGAAAAACTGTTTTTT.

V gene TRBV29-1 combines with J gene TRBJ1-4; 8 bases line up with TRBD1. The germline V gene encodes CDR1 SQVTM and CDR2 ANQGSEA. Trimming at V came to 4 bases and at J to 7 bases, leaving 5 bases not matched to a gene. This CDR3 spans 13 amino acids. The CDR3 spells CSVVWTGREKLFF. CDR3 sequence (DNA): TGCAGCGTTGTATGGACAGGGCGTGAAAAACTGTTTTTT.

V usage is TRBV10-3 and J usage is TRBJ2-2; 11 positions agree with TRBD1. This CDR3 has 14 amino acids. Looked up from germline, CDR1 is ENHRY and CDR2 is SYGVKD. J gave up 6 bases and V 9 bases, and 6 bases lay outside the gene matches. The CDR3 here is CAMGTGGYAGELFF. The CDR3 DNA reads TGTGCCATGGGGACAGGGGGTTATGCCGGGGAGCTGTTTTTT.

V usage is TRBV19 and J usage is TRBJ2-7; maybe TRBD1 (6 bases). Germline loops: CDR1 LNHDA, CDR2 SQIVND (reference sequence). V lost 8 bases, J lost 2 bases, and 13 bases lay in between. The CDR3 is 13 amino acids. CDR3 DNA sequence: TGTGCCAGTTCGCCCGGGACAACCTACGAGCAGTACTTC. Protein: CASSPGTTYEQYF.

This clone was picked up a small number of times. The chain uses TRBV24-1 and TRBJ2-1, with D perhaps matching TRBD2 (6 bases). The CDR3 is made up of 16 amino acids. Germline CDR1 is KGHDR and CDR2 is SFDVKD. V lost 9 bases, J lost 0 bases, and 17 bases lay in between. CDR3 DNA sequence: TGTGCCACCGGGGGGTCAGCGGGCAGCTCCTACAATGAGCAGTTCTTC. It encodes CATGGSAGSSYNEQFF.

The chain joins TRBV7-2 to TRBJ2-1; 7 nucleotides match TRBD2. The CDR3 runs to 16 residues. V dropped 0 bases and J dropped 2; count of bases not matched to a gene: 4. Germline V gene data show CDR1 as SGHTA and CDR2 as FQGNSA. The CDR3 DNA is TGTGCCAGCAGCTTAGCAGCGGGATCCCCCTACAATGAGCAGTTCTTC. Its protein product is CASSLAAGSPYNEQFF.

The rearrangement joins TRBV7-9 to TRBJ2-1, with 7 bases fitting TRBD1. The CDR3 spans 14 residues. Per germline, CDR1 SEHNR and CDR2 FQNEAQ (reference sequence). Trimming cost V 5 bases and J 0 bases; bases outside gene matches: 1. The CDR3 region is CASSDRVSYNEQFF. The CDR3 DNA is TGTGCCAGCAGCGACAGGGTCTCCTACAATGAGCAGTTCTTC.

The chain recombines TRBV19 with TRBJ1-1; 8 bases fit TRBD1. Germline values: CDR1 LNHDA, CDR2 SQIVND (reference sequence). The V gene end was trimmed by 5 bases and the J gene end by 8 bases; junction bases not matched to a gene: 22. The CDR3 is made up of 18 amino acids. CDR3 in DNA: TGTGCCAGTAGTTCGGGGCGCCCAGGGGGCGTGCAGAATGCGGAAGCTTTCTTT. Amino acids: CASSSGRPGGVQNAEAFF.

This clone was observed once. The chain recombines TRBV11-2 with TRBJ2-1, with unresolved D. Per germline, CDR1 SGHAT and CDR2 FQNNGV. The CDR3 is 12 residues long. Trimming shortened V by 3 bases and J by 9 bases, and 9 bases separated the two germline ends. As DNA, the CDR3 is TGTGCCAGCAGCTTCCCCGGCGGTGAGCAGTTCTTC. Encoded protein: CASSFPGGEQFF.